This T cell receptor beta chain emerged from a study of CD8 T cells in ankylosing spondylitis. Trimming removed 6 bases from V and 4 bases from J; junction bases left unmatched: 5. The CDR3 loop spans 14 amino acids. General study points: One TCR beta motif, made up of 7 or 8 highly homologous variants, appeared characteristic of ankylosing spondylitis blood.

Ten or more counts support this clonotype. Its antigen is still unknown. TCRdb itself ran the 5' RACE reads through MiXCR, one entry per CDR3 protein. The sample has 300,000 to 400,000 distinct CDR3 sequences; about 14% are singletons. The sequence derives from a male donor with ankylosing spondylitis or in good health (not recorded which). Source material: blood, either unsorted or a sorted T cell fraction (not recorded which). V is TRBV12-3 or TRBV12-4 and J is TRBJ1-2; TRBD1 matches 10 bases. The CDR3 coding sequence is TGTGCCAGCAGCCCGGGACAGGGGAGCTATGGCTACACCTTC. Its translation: CASSPGQGSYGYTF.